The 13 T cell receptor beta chains below come from one sample, sequenced in a study of blood T cell repertoires in COVID-19. TCRdb's copy holds only in-frame clones and misses some; the assay was immunoSEQ multiplex PCR. The data show approximately 70,000 clones, roughly 80% seen once. Sequencing was done on a sample of peripheral blood. The receptors come from a woman aged 50 to 65 with acute or convalescent COVID-19.

This clone was counted once. The J gene is TRBJ2-7, the V gene TRBV14; 10 bases fit TRBD2. V was pared by 4 bases and J by 10 bases, with 16 bases of the junction left unmatched. Germline V gives CDR1 SGHDN, CDR2 FVKESK. The CDR3 length is 16 residues. The chain's CDR3 is CASSREDVLAGAYQYF. CDR3 in DNA: TGTGCCAGCAGCCGAGAAGACGTGCTAGCGGGAGCTTATCAGTACTTC.

This sequence joins TRBV30 and TRBJ2-2; possibly TRBD1 for D (5 bases). V shed 1 base and J shed 3 bases, with 9 bases lying between them. Germline CDR1 GTSNPN, CDR2 SVGIG (reference sequence). The CDR3 is 14 amino acids. This CDR3 reads CAWSDDRYTGELFF. CDR3 bases: TGTGCCTGGAGTGACGACAGATACACCGGGGAGCTGTTTTTT. The full variable domain, completed using reference TRBV30 and TRBJ2-2, is SQTIHQWPATLVQPVGSPLSLECTVEGTSNPNLYWYRQAAGRGLQLLFYSVGIGQISSEVPQNLSASRPQDRQFILSSKKLLLSDSGFYLCAWSDDRYTGELFFGEGSRLTVL.

The chain is built from TRBV18 and TRBJ2-1, with 7 nucleotides matching TRBD2. Germline CDR1 and CDR2: KGHSH and LQKENI. CDR3 length equals 16 residues. The J segment lost 8 bases and the V segment lost 4 bases, leaving 14 bases of the junction unmatched. The CDR3 reads CASSHRGVTILDEQFF. The CDR3 DNA is TGTGCCAGCTCACACCGGGGGGTCACCATCCTGGATGAGCAGTTCTTC.

V is TRBV29-1 and J is TRBJ2-2; 8 bases map to TRBD1. Germline CDR1 and CDR2: SQVTM and ANQGSEA. V lost 4 bases, J lost 4 bases, and 5 bases stayed unmatched. The CDR3 spans 14 residues. Written as DNA, the CDR3 is TGCAGCGTTGTTATGACAGGGGTCACCGGGGAGCTGTTTTTT. Protein product: CSVVMTGVTGELFF.

The chain has TRBV15 and TRBJ2-3; D is perhaps TRBD2 (6 bases). V was trimmed by 1 base and J by 3 bases, leaving 14 bases between them. Germline V gene data show CDR1 as LNHNV and CDR2 as YYDKDF (reference sequence). The CDR3 spans 16 residues. CDR3 in amino acids: CATSRGSGPGTDTQYF. In nucleotides, the CDR3 is TGTGCCACCAGCAGAGGTAGCGGCCCTGGGACAGATACGCAGTATTTT. Using reference TRBV15 and TRBJ2-3 for the parts outside the CDR3, the full variable domain is DAMVIQNPRYQVTQFGKPVTLSCSQTLNHNVMYWYQQKSSQAPKLLFHYYDKDFNNEADTPDNFQSRRPNTSFCFLDIRSPGLGDTAMYLCATSRGSGPGTDTQYFGPGTRLTVL.

This chain joins TRBV10-3 and TRBJ2-7; 9 bases line up with TRBD2. Germline V gene lookup returns CDR1 ENHRY and CDR2 SYGVKD. V shed 3 bases and J 3 bases; nucleotides not matched to a gene: 3. The length of the CDR3 is 14 residues. The CDR3 loop is CAISEIAGDYEQYF. CDR3 in DNA: TGTGCCATCAGTGAAATAGCGGGAGACTACGAGCAGTACTTC.

The chain recombines TRBV15 with TRBJ1-1; 7 bases line up with TRBD1. The junction had 6 bases not matched to a gene; V was cut back by 3 bases and J by 5 bases. This CDR3 contains 14 residues. Germline CDR1 and CDR2: LNHNV and YYDKDF (reference sequence). DNA of the CDR3: TGTGCCACCAGCAGGGACAGGCCGAGGACTGAAGCTTTCTTT. Protein: CATSRDRPRTEAFF.

The chain uses TRBV2 and TRBJ1-6; TRBD1 matches at 7 bases. The CDR3 loop spans 15 amino acids. Germline V gene sequence: CDR1 SNHLY, CDR2 FYNNEI. V trimming: 1 base; J trimming: 8 bases; junction bases outside the gene matches: 5. The CDR3 loop is CASSEGGTDYSPLHF. DNA for the CDR3: TGTGCCAGCAGTGAAGGGGGGACAGATTATTCACCCCTCCACTTT. The full variable domain, with the rest looked up from reference TRBV2 and TRBJ1-6, is EPEVTQTPSHQVTQMGQEVILRCVPISNHLYFYWYRQILGQKVEFLVSFYNNEISEKSEIFDDQFSVERPDGSNFTLKIRSTKLEDSAMYFCASSEGGTDYSPLHFGNGTRLTVT.

The count of this clone is one. The chain carries TRBV27 and TRBJ2-7; 13 positions match TRBD2. Trimming took 3 bases from V and 7 from J; bases not matched to a gene: 9. CDR3 size: 16 residues. CDR1 is MNHEY and CDR2 is SMNVEV in the germline V gene (reference sequence). The DNA of the CDR3 is TGTGCCAGCAGTTTGGCCATCGGGACTAGCGGGATGGAGCAGTACTTC. It codes for CASSLAIGTSGMEQYF.

The chain uses TRBV4-3 and TRBJ1-4; the match to TRBD1 covers 7 bases. The CDR3 has 17 amino acids. With V trimmed by 1 base and J by 0 bases, 5 bases remained unmatched. Per germline, CDR1 LGHNA and CDR2 YSLEER. In DNA form, the CDR3 reads TGCGCCAGCAGCCAAGGACAGGGTGCGGCAACTAATGAAAAACTGTTTTTT. It translates to CASSQGQGAATNEKLFF.

V usage is TRBV12-3 or TRBV12-4 and J usage is TRBJ2-7, with D possibly being TRBD2 (6 bases). There are 11 residues in the CDR3. V lost 5 bases, J lost 6 bases, and 8 bases lay in between. CDR3 sequence: CASSPGGEQYF. The CDR3 nucleotides read TGTGCCAGCAGTCCCGGGGGCGAGCAGTACTTC.

This clone was seen just once. The chain is built from TRBV6-1 and TRBJ2-7; D might be TRBD1 (5 bases). V lost 4 bases to trimming and J lost 0 bases, with 16 bases between them. Germline-derived CDR1 and CDR2 are MNHNS and SASEGT. This CDR3 has 16 residues. DNA for the CDR3: TGTGCCAGCAGTGCCCGTGGGTTTGACAGCTCCTACGAGCAGTACTTC. Amino acid sequence: CASSARGFDSSYEQYF.

V usage is TRBV4-1 and J usage is TRBJ2-7, with 9 bases fitting TRBD1. Germline CDR1 and CDR2: MGHRA and YSYEKL. V was clipped by 4 bases and J by 3 bases; unmatched bases: 10. This CDR3 has 16 residues. CDR3 sequence: CASSREGGTGYYEQYF. The CDR3 nucleotides are TGCGCCAGCAGCCGAGAAGGTGGGACAGGGTACTACGAGCAGTACTTC.